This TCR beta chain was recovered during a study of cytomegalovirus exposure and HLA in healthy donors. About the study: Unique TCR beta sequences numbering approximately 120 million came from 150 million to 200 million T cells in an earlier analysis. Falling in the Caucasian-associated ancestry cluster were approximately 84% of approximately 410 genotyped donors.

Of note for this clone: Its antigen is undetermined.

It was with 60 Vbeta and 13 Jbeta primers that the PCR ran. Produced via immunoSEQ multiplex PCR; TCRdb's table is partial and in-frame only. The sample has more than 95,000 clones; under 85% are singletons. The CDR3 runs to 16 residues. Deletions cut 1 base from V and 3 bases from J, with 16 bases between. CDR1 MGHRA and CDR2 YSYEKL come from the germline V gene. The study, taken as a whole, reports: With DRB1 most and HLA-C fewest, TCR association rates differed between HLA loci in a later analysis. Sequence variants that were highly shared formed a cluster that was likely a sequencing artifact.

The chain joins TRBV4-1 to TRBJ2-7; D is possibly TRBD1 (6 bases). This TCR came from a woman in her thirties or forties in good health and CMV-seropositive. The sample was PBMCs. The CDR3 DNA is TGCGCCAGCAGCCAAGCAATGGGGGCAGGGGTCTACGAGCAGTACTTC. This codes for CASSQAMGAGVYEQYF.